One sample yielded the 13 T cell receptor beta chains listed below, sequenced in a study of blood T cell repertoires in COVID-19. The assay was immunoSEQ multiplex PCR, and TCRdb's table has in-frame clones only and misses some. The data contain hundreds of thousands of clones, 86% of them singletons. The specimen sequenced was peripheral blood. These receptors originate from a woman between 55 and 75 years old who had recovered from COVID-19.

This chain connects TRBV28 to TRBJ1-1; tentatively, D is TRBD1 (6 bases). V shed 6 bases and J shed 7 bases, with 18 bases lying between them. CDR1 is MDHEN, CDR2 SYDVKM, per germline. The CDR3 sequence is 14 residues long. CDR3 bases: TGTGCCAGCAGGGCCCGGGACAAAATTTATGAAGCTTTCTTT. Its translation: CASRARDKIYEAFF.

V usage is TRBV3-1 (or the pseudogene TRBV3-2) and J usage is TRBJ2-6; D ambiguous. The CDR3 spans 14 residues. Trimming removed 2 bases at V and 2 bases at J, with 4 bases between. Looked up from germline, CDR1 is LGHDT and CDR2 is YNNKEL (reference sequence). The CDR3 DNA sequence: TGTGCCAGCAGCCAATTAGCTGGGGCCAACGTCCTGACTTTC. Amino acids: CASSQLAGANVLTF.

The chain employs TRBV19 and TRBJ1-2; 8 bases fit TRBD1. This CDR3 contains 13 residues. V shed 7 bases, J shed 8 bases, and the junction held 9 bases outside the gene matches. The V gene's germline CDR1 is LNHDA and CDR2 SQIVND (reference sequence). In DNA form, the CDR3 reads TGTGCCAGTAACCATGACAGGGGCGGCGGCTACACCTTC. This gives the protein CASNHDRGGGYTF. Full variable domain (outside the CDR3, taken from reference TRBV19 and TRBJ1-2): DGGITQSPKYLFRKEGQNVTLSCEQNLNHDAMYWYRQDPGQGLRLIYYSQIVNDFQKGDIAEGYSVSREKKESFPLTVTSAQKNPTAFYLCASNHDRGGGYTFGSGTRLTVV.

The CDR3 sequence is CASSHKDRSYEQYF. The DNA for the CDR3 is TGTGCCAGCAGCCATAAGGACAGGTCTTACGAGCAGTACTTC. The chain couples TRBV6-5 to TRBJ2-7; 7 nucleotides match TRBD1. The germline V gene encodes CDR1 MNHEY and CDR2 SVGAGI. The CDR3 runs to 14 residues. Unmatched junction bases numbered 9, after V lost 6 bases and J lost 4 bases.

The chain carries TRBV5-1 and TRBJ1-2; D not certain. Germline assignment: CDR1 SGHRS and CDR2 YFSETQ. Trimming cost V 0 bases and J 5 bases, with 11 bases left between them. The CDR3 totals 14 residues. The CDR3 nucleotides read TGCGCCAGCAGCTTGGATGCGGGGTCGTATGGCTACACCTTC. It encodes CASSLDAGSYGYTF.

The V and J genes are TRBV6-1 and TRBJ1-1; D gene unclear. This CDR3 region has 16 residues. Germline V lookup: CDR1 MNHNS, CDR2 SASEGT. V lost 4 bases and J lost 4, with 19 bases in between. The CDR3 is CASSVRHRGLSTEAFF. The CDR3 bases are TGTGCCAGCAGTGTCCGACATCGGGGATTGAGCACTGAAGCTTTCTTT.

This chain links TRBV13 with TRBJ2-7; perhaps TRBD2 as D (5 bases). This CDR3 contains 14 residues. Germline lookup yields CDR1 PRHDT and CDR2 FYEKMQ (reference sequence). V lost 1 base to trimming and J lost 3 bases, with 10 bases between them. The CDR3 DNA reads TGTGCCAGCAGCTTAGAGCGGAGTTACTACGAGCAGTACTTC. Amino acid sequence: CASSLERSYYEQYF.

This chain joins TRBV27 and TRBJ2-2; D may be TRBD1 (6 bases). Germline values: CDR1 MNHEY, CDR2 SMNVEV (reference sequence). The V and J ends lost 6 bases and 0 bases respectively, with 11 bases between them. This CDR3 comprises 15 residues. CDR3 in amino acids: CASSSGTPNTGELFF. In nucleotides, the CDR3 is TGTGCCAGCAGCTCCGGGACACCGAACACCGGGGAGCTGTTTTTT.

The chain employs TRBV19 and TRBJ1-2; 7 bases are a match to TRBD1. The germline V gene encodes CDR1 LNHDA and CDR2 SQIVND (reference sequence). V gave up 5 bases and J gave up 5 bases; unmatched junction bases: 14. CDR3 length equals 16 residues. The CDR3: CASSPKAQGSGYGYTF. In nucleotides, the CDR3 is TGTGCCAGTAGTCCAAAAGCACAGGGGAGTGGGTATGGCTACACCTTC.

The V call is TRBV28, the J call TRBJ1-4; D is unclear. The CDR3 contains 13 residues. The germline CDR1 and CDR2 sequences are MDHEN and SYDVKM. Trimming shortened V by 8 bases and J by 8 bases, and 15 bases separated the two germline ends. The CDR3 protein is CASGGGGEEKLFF. The CDR3 nucleotides read TGTGCCAGCGGTGGAGGAGGAGAGGAAAAACTGTTTTTT.

V usage is TRBV6-5 and J usage is TRBJ2-5, with TRBD1 identical over 10 bases. CDR1 is MNHEY, CDR2 SVGAGI, per germline. The junction had 2 bases not matched to a gene; V was cut back by 2 bases and J by 5 bases. The CDR3 has 14 residues. CDR3 nucleotide sequence: TGTGCCAGCAGTTACCCGGACAGGGGGGAGACCCAGTACTTC. This sequence encodes CASSYPDRGETQYF.

This rearrangement joins TRBV4-1 to TRBJ1-5, with a possible D match to TRBD1 (5 bases). The CDR3 is 15 residues long. V gave up 1 base and J gave up 3 bases, with 10 bases separating them. Germline lookup yields CDR1 MGHRA and CDR2 YSYEKL. CDR3 protein: CASSQVRGNNQPQHF. The CDR3 DNA follows: TGCGCCAGCAGCCAAGTACGGGGGAACAATCAGCCCCAGCATTTT.

This chain links TRBV13 with TRBJ2-1; 10 nucleotides line up with TRBD1. Per germline, CDR1 PRHDT and CDR2 FYEKMQ (reference sequence). The CDR3 is made up of 15 amino acids. The trim removed 4 bases at V and 6 bases at J, leaving 6 bases unmatched. The CDR3 DNA follows: TGTGCCAGCAGCTCGGGGGGGACAGGGGTCAATGAGCAGTTCTTC. This sequence encodes CASSSGGTGVNEQFF.